The present T cell receptor beta chain was sequenced within a study of T cell repertoires in cytomegalovirus infection. Looking at the study overall: Matching HLA type, along with CMV infection, was indicated by public TCR beta signatures. Study findings and constraints: Carriage of CMV together with the relevant HLA was identifiable through cumulative public TCR beta family frequency. Across the ex vivo response, the dominant clonotypes were HLA-C-restricted CMV-specific TCR beta clonotypes.

V lost 5 bases, J lost 8 bases, and 9 bases stayed unmatched. Germline V gives CDR1 MDHEN, CDR2 SYDVKM. The CDR3 is 15 residues long. Via MiXCR, TCRdb re-called the reads, giving one row per CDR3 protein. Of 680,000 or so distinct CDR3 sequences listed, 35% are singletons. This clonotype turned up a few times. Its target is unknown. What was sequenced was PBMCs. This TCR derives from a human donor in good health (CMV status not recorded). Some clones in this sample may be carry-over from other donors' samples. V and J are TRBV28 and TRBJ2-1, with TRBD2 identical over 10 bases. CDR3 nucleotides: TGTGCCAGCAGTCTAGCGGGGGCCAGTATGGATGAGCAGTTCTTC. It codes for CASSLAGASMDEQFF. Based on the CDR3 plus reference TRBV28 and TRBJ2-1, the full variable domain is DVKVTQSSRYLVKRTGEKVFLECVQDMDHENMFWYRQDPGLGLRLIYFSYDVKMKEKGDIPEGYSVSREKKERFSLILESASTNQTSMYLCASSLAGASMDEQFFGPGTRLTVL.